Sequencing of this TCR beta chain was carried out in a study of T cells in Graves' hyperthyroidism and ophthalmopathy. This clonotype appeared many times. Amplification of TCR beta CDR3 regions used RNA as the template. In the first-round RT-PCR of the TCR CDR3, the HTBI primer set was used. TCRdb recomputed calls from the multiplex PCR reads with MiXCR, one row per CDR3 protein. The sample lists approximately 600,000 distinct CDR3 sequences, roughly 15% occurring once. CDR3 size: 15 residues. The gene calls are TRBV3-2 and TRBJ2-7; TRBD2, as called in the table, went unchecked against the DNA. TRBV3-2 corresponds to a pseudogene. This clonotype was obtained from a middle-aged woman with Graves' ophthalmopathy. Sequenced: blood. This CDR3 is CASSPPGREGREQYF. The CDR3 DNA follows: TGTGCCAGCAGCCCCCCGGGGCGGGAGGGCCGCGAGCAGTACTTC.